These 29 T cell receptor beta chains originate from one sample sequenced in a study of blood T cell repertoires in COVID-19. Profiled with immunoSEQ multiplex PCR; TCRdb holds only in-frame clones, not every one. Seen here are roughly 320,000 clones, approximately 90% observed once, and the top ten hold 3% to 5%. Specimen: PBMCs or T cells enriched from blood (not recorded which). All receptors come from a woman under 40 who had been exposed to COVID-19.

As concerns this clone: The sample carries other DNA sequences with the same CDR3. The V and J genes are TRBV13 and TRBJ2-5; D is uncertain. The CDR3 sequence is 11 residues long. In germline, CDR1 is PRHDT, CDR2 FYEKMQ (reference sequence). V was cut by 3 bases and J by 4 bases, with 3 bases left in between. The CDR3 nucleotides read TGTGCCAGCAGCTTTAGAGAGACCCAGTACTTC. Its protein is CASSFRETQYF.

The DNA of the CDR3 is TGTGCCAGCAGCTTGAAACGGAGAAGCAATGAGCAGTTCTTC. It encodes CASSLKRRSNEQFF. The genes are TRBV5-6 and TRBJ2-1; D call uncertain. The V end was cut by 1 base, the J end by 6 bases, with 11 bases between. Germline CDR1 SGHDT, CDR2 YYEEEE. This CDR3 comprises 14 residues.

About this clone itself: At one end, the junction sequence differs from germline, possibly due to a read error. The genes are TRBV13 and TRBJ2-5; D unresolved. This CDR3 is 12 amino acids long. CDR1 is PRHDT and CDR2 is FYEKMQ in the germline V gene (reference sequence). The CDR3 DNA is TGTGCCAGCAGCTCCCGGTTAATGAAGCTTAACTTC. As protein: CASSSRLMKLNF.

The CDR3 DNA sequence: TGCAGCGTTGACCGACAGGGACTGAACACTGAAGCTTTCTTT. Translation gives CSVDRQGLNTEAFF. The chain employs TRBV29-1 and TRBJ1-1, with 7 nucleotides matching TRBD1. Looked up from germline, CDR1 is SQVTM and CDR2 is ANQGSEA. The CDR3 loop spans 14 amino acids. V dropped 3 bases and J dropped 0; count of bases not matched to a gene: 4. The full variable domain, its missing parts supplied by reference TRBV29-1 and TRBJ1-1, is SAVISQKPSRDICQRGTSLTIQCQVDSQVTMMFWYRQQPGQSLTLIATANQGSEATYESGFVIDKFPISRPNLTFSTLTVSNMSPEDSSIYLCSVDRQGLNTEAFFGQGTRLTVV.

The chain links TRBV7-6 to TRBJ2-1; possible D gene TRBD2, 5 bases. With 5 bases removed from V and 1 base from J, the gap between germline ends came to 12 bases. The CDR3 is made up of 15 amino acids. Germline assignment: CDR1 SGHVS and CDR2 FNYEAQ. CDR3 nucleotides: TGTGCCAGCAGCCCCGAACTAGGGTCCTACAATGAGCAGTTCTTC. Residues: CASSPELGSYNEQFF.

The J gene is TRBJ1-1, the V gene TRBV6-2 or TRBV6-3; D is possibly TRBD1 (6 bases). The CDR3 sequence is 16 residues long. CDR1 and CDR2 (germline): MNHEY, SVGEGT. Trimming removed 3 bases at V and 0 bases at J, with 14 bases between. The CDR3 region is CASSYPGGGLNTEAFF. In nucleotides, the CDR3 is TGTGCCAGCAGTTATCCGGGTGGGGGCCTGAACACTGAAGCTTTCTTT.

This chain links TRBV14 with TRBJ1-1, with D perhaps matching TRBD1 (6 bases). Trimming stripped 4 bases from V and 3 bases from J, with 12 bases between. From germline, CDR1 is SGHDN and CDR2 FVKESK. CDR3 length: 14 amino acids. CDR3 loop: CASSLGHLYTEAFF. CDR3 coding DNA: TGTGCCAGCAGCCTGGGACACCTCTACACTGAAGCTTTCTTT.

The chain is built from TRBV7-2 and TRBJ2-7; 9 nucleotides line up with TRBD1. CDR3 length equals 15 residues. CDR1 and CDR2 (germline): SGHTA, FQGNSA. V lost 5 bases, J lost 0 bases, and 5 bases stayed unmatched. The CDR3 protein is CASSGRQGVSYEQYF. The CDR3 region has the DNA TGTGCCAGCAGCGGTCGACAGGGGGTCTCCTACGAGCAGTACTTC.

The CDR3 DNA reads as TGTGCCAGCACCCGACAGGGGTCCTACGAGCAGTACTTC. Residues: CASTRQGSYEQYF. The V and J genes are TRBV12-3 or TRBV12-4 and TRBJ2-7; 8 positions agree with TRBD1. With 7 bases clipped from V and 1 base from J, the junction kept 3 bases outside the gene matches. The CDR3 is made up of 13 amino acids.

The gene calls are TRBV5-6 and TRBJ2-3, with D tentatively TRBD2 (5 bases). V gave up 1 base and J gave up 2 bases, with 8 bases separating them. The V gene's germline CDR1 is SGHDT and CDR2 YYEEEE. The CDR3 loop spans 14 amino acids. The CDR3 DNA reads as TGTGCCAGCAGCTTGAAGCTAGCCACAGATACGCAGTATTTT. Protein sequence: CASSLKLATDTQYF.

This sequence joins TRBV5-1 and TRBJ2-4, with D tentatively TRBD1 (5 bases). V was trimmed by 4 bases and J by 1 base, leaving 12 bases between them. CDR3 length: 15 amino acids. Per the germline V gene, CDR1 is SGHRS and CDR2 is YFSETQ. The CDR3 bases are TGCGCCAGCAGCGACCCTCAGGGCGCCAAAAACATTCAGTACTTC. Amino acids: CASSDPQGAKNIQYF.

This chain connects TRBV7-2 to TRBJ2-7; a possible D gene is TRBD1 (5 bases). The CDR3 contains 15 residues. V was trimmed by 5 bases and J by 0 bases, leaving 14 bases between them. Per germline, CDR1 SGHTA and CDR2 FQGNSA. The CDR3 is CASSAGQTSSYEQYF. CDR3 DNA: TGTGCCAGCAGCGCCGGACAAACTTCCTCCTACGAGCAGTACTTC.

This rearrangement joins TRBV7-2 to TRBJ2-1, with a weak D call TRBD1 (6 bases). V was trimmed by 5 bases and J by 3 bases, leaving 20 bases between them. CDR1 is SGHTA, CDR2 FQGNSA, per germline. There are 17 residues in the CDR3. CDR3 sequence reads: CASSTLSGHKIYNEQFF. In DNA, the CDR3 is TGTGCCAGCAGCACCCTCTCGGGACACAAAATCTACAATGAGCAGTTCTTC.

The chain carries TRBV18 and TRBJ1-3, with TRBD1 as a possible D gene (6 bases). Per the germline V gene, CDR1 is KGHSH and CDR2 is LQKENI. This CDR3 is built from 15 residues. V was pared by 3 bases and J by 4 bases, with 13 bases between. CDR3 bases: TGTGCCAGCTCACCCCGGACAGTAACCGGAAACACCATATATTTT. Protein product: CASSPRTVTGNTIYF.

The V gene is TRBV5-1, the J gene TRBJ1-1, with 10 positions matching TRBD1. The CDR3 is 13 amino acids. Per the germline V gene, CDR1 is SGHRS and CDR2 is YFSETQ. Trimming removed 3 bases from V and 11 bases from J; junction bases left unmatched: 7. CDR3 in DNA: TGCGCCAGCAGCTGGGACAGGGGAGGAGTGGCTTTCTTT. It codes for CASSWDRGGVAFF.

The CDR3 DNA reads TGTGCCATCAGTGAAGACAGGCGTGGCTACACCTTC. It codes for CAISEDRRGYTF. The J gene is TRBJ1-2, the V gene TRBV10-3, with a possible D match to TRBD1 (6 bases). This CDR3 comprises 12 residues. The germline V gene encodes CDR1 ENHRY and CDR2 SYGVKD. The V end was cut by 3 bases, the J end by 7 bases, with 9 bases between.

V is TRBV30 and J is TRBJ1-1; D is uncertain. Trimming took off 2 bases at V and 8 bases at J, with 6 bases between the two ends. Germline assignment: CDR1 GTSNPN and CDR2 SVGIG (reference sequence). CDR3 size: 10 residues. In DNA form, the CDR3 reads TGTGCCTGGAGTTACAGCGAAGCTTTCTTT. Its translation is CAWSYSEAFF.

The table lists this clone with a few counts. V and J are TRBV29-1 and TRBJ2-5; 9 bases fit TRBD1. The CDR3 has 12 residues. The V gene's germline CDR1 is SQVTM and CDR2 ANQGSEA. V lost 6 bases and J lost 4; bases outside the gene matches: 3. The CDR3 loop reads CSVPGQGETQYF. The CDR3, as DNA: TGCAGCGTCCCGGGACAGGGAGAGACCCAGTACTTC.

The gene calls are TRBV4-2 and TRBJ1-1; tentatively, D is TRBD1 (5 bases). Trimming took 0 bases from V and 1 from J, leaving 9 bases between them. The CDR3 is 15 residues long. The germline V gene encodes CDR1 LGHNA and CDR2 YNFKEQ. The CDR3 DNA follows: TGTGCCAGCAGCCAAGAACTAACAGGGAACACTGAAGCTTTCTTT. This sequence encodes CASSQELTGNTEAFF.

DNA for the CDR3: TGCGCCAGCAGCGAGGGGACAGGGGGCCGATATGGCTACACCTTC. Amino acid sequence: CASSEGTGGRYGYTF. This chain uses TRBV5-1 with TRBJ1-2, with 12 bases matching TRBD1. Germline V lookup: CDR1 SGHRS, CDR2 YFSETQ. The V segment lost 4 bases and the J segment 5 bases; nucleotides outside the gene matches: 6. This CDR3 is 15 amino acids long.

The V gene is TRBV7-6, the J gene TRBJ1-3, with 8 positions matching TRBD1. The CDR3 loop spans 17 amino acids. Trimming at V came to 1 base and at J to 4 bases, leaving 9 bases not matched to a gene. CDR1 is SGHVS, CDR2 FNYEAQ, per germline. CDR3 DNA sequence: TGTGCCAGCAGCTTAGGCCTGTTGGACAGGGTCGGAAACACCATATATTTT. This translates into CASSLGLLDRVGNTIYF.

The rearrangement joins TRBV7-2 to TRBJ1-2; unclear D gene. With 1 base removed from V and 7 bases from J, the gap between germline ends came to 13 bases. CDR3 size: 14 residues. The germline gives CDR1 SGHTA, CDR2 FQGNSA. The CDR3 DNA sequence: TGTGCCAGCAGCTTAGGTTCGCAGGCAAGTGGCTACACCTTC. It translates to CASSLGSQASGYTF.

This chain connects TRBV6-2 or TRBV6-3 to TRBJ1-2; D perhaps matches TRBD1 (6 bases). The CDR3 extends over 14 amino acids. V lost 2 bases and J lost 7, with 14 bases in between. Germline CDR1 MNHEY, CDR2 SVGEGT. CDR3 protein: CASSYVGAVFGYTF. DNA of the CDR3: TGTGCCAGCAGTTACGTGGGGGCCGTGTTTGGCTACACCTTC.

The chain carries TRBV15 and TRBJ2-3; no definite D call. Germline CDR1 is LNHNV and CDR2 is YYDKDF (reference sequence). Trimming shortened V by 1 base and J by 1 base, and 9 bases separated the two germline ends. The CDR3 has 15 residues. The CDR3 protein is CATSRAPGGTDTQYF. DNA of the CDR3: TGTGCCACCAGCAGAGCCCCCGGAGGCACAGATACGCAGTATTTT.

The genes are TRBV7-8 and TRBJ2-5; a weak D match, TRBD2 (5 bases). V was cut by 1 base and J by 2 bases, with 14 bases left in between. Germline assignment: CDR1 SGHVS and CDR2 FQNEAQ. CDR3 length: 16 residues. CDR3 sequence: CASSLGAPGRQETQYF. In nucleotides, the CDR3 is TGTGCCAGCAGCTTAGGGGCTCCGGGAAGGCAAGAGACCCAGTACTTC.

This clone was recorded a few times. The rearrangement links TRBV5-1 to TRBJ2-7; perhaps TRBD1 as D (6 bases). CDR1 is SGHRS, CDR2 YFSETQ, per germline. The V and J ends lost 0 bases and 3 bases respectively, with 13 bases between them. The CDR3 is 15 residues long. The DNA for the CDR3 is TGCGCCAGCAGCTTGGTCCAGGGGATGAACTACGAGCAGTACTTC. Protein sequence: CASSLVQGMNYEQYF.

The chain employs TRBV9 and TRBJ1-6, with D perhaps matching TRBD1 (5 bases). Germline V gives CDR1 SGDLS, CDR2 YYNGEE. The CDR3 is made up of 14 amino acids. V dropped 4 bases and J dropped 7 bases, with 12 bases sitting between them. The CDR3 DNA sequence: TGTGCCAGCAGCACAAGGGGAGGAAATTCACCCCTCCACTTT. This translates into CASSTRGGNSPLHF.

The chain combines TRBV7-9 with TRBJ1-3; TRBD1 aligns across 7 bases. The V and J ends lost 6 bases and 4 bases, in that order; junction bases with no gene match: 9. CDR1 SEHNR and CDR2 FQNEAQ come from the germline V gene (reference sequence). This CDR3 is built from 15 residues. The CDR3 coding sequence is TGTGCCAGCAGAAATCTACAGGGGCCAGGAAACACCATATATTTT. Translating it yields CASRNLQGPGNTIYF.

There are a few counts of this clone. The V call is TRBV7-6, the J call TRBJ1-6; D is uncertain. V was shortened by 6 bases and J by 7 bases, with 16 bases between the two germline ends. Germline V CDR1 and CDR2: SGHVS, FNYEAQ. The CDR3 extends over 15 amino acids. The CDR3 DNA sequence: TGTGCCAGCAGTGATTTGGGGAGTGGCAATTCACCCCTCCACTTT. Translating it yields CASSDLGSGNSPLHF.